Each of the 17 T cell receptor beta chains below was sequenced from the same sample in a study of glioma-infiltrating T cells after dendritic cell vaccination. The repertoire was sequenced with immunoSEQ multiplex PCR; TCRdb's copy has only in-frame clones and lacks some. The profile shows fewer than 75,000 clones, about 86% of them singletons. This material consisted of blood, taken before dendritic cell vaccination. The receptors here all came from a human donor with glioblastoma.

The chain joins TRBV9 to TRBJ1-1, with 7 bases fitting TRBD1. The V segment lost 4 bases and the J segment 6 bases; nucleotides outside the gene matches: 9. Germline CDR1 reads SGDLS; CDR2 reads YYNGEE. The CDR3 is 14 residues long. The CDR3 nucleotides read TGTGCCAGCAGCCCTAGACAGGGTCGCTCTGAAGCTTTCTTT. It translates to CASSPRQGRSEAFF.

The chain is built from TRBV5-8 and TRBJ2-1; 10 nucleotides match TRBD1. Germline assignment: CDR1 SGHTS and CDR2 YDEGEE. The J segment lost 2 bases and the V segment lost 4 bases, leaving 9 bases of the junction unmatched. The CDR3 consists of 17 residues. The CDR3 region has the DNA TGTGCCAGCAGCAAAGACTTTGGACAGGGGGCCTACAATGAGCAGTTCTTC. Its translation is CASSKDFGQGAYNEQFF.

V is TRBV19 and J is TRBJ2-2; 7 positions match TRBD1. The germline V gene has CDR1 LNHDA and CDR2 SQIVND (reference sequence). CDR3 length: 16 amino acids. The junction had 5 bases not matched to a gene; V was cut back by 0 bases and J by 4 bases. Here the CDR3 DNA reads TGTGCCAGTAGTATAGAAGGGGGCAAATTCACCGGGGAGCTGTTTTTT. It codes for CASSIEGGKFTGELFF.

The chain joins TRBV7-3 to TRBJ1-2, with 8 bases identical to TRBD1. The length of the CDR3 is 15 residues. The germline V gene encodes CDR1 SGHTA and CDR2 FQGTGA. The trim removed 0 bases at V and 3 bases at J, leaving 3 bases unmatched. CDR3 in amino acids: CASSLTTGDYYGYTF. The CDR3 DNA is TGTGCCAGCAGCTTAACGACAGGGGACTACTATGGCTACACCTTC.

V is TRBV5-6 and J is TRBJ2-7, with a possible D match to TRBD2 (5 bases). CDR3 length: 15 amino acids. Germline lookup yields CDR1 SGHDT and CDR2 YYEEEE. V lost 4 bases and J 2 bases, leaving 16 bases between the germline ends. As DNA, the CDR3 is TGTGCCAGCAGCGACGCGGGCGACCGGACCTACGAGCAGTACTTC. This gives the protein CASSDAGDRTYEQYF.

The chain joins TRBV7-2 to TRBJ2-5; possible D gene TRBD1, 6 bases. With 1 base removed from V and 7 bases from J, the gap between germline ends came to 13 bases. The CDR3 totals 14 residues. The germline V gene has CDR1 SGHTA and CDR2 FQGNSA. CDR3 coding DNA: TGTGCCAGCAGCTTAGAAGGGGGAGAGGGGACCCAGTACTTC. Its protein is CASSLEGGEGTQYF.

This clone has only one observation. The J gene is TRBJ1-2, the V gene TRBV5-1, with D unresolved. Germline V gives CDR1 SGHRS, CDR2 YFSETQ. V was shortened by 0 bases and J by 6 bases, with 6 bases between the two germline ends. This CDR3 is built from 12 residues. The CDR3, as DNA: TGCGCCAGCAGCTTGGATCTCGATGGCTACACCTTC. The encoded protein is CASSLDLDGYTF.

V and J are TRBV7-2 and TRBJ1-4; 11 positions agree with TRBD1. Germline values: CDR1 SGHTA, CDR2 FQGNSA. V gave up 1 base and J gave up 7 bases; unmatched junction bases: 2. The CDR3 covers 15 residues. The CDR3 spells CASSLGTGGFEKLFF. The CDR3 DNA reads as TGTGCCAGCAGCTTAGGGACAGGGGGCTTTGAAAAACTGTTTTTT.

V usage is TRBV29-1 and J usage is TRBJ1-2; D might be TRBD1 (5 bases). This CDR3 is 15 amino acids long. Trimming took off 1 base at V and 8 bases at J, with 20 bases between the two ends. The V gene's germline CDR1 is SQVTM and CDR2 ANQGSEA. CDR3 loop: CSVEGQWGSAVGYTF. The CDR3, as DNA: TGCAGCGTTGAAGGACAGTGGGGCAGTGCTGTAGGCTACACCTTC.

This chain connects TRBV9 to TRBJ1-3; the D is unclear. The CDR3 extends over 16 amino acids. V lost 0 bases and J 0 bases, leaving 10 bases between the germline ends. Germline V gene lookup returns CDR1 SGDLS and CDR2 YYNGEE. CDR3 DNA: TGTGCCAGCAGCGTAGGCTCGGGATTCTCTGGAAACACCATATATTTT. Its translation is CASSVGSGFSGNTIYF. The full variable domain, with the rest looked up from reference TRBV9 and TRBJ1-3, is DSGVTQTPKHLITATGQRVTLRCSPRSGDLSVYWYQQSLDQGLQFLIQYYNGEERAKGNILERFSAQQFPDLHSELNLSSLELGDSALYFCASSVGSGFSGNTIYFGEGSWLTVV.

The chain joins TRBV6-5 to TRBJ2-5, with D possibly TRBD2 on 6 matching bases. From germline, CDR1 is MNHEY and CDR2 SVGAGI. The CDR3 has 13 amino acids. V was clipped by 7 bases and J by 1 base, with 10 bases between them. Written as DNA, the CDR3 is TGTGCCAGCACCCGGGGGACCCAAGAGACCCAGTACTTC. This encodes CASTRGTQETQYF.

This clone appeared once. Here the CDR3 reads CASSRQGTYEQYF. CDR3 nucleotides: TGTGCCAGCAGCCGACAGGGTACCTACGAGCAGTACTTC. The chain is built from TRBV25-1 and TRBJ2-7; TRBD1 agrees at 7 bases. V trimming: 6 bases; J trimming: 2 bases; junction bases outside the gene matches: 4. The CDR3 is made up of 13 amino acids. Germline V gene data show CDR1 as MGHDK and CDR2 as SYGVNS.

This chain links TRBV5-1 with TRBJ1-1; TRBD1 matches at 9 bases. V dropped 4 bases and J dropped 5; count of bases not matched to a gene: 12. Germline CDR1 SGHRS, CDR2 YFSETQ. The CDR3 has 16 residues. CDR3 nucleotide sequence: TGCGCCAGCAGCCTTGACCCGGGACAGGGATTTACTGAAGCTTTCTTT. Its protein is CASSLDPGQGFTEAFF.

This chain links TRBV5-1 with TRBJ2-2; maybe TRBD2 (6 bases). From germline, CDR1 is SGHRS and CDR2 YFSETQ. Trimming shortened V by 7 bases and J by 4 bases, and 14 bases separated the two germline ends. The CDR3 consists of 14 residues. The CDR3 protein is CASSQGGGTGELFF. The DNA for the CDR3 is TGCGCCAGCTCCCAGGGAGGTGGCACCGGGGAGCTGTTTTTT.

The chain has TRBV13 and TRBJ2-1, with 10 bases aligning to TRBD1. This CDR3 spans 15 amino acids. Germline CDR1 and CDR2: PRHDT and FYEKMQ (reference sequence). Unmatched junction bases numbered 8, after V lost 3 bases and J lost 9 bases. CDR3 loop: CASSFTDRGLGEQFF. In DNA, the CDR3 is TGTGCCAGCAGCTTCACAGACAGGGGGCTAGGTGAGCAGTTCTTC.

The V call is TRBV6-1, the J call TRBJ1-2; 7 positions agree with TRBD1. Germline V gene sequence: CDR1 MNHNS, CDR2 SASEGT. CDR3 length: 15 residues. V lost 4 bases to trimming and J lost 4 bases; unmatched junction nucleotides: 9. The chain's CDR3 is CASSARQGTAYGYTF. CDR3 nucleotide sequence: TGTGCCAGCAGTGCAAGGCAGGGGACAGCCTATGGCTACACCTTC.

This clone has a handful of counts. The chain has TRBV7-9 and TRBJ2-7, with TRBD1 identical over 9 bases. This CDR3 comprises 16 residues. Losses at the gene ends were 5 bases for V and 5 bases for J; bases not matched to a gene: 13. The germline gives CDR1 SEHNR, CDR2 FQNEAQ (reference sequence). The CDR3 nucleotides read TGTGCCAGCAGCCTACCCTCCGGGACAGGGTACAACGAGCAGTACTTC. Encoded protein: CASSLPSGTGYNEQYF.